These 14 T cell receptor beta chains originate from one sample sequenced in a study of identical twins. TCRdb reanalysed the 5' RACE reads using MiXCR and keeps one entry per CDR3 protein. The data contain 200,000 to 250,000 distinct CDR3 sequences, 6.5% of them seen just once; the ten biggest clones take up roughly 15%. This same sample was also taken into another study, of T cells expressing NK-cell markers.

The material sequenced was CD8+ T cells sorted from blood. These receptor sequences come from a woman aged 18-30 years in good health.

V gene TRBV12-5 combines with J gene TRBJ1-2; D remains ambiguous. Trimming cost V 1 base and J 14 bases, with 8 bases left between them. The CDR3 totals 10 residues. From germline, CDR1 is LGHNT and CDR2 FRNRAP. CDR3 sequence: CASGLGRRTF. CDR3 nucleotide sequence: TGTGCTAGTGGTTTGGGCAGGAGGACCTTC.

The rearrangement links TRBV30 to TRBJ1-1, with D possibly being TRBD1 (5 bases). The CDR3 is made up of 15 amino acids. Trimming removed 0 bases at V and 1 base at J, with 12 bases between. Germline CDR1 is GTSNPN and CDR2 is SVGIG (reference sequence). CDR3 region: CAWSVPDRKNTEAFF. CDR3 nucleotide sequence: TGTGCCTGGAGTGTACCCGACAGAAAGAACACTGAAGCTTTCTTT.

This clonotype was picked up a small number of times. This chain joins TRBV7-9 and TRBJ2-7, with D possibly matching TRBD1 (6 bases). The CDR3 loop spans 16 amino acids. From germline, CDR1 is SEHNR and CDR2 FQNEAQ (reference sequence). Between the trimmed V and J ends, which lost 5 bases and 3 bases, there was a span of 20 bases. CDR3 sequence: CASSHTRGRGNYEQYF. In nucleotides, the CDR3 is TGTGCCAGCAGCCACACCAGGGGAAGGGGAAACTACGAGCAGTACTTC.

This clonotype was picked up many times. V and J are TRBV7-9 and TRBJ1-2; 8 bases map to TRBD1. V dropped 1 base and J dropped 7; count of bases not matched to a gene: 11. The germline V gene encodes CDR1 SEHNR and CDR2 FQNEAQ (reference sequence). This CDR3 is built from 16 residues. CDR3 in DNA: TGTGCCAGCAGCTTAGTAACGAAGACAGGGGTCGGTGGCTACACCTTC. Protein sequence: CASSLVTKTGVGGYTF.

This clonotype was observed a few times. CDR3 residues: CASSPNSAYNEQFF. Here the CDR3 DNA reads TGTGCCAGCAGCCCTAATAGCGCCTACAATGAGCAGTTCTTC. This chain links TRBV6-1 with TRBJ2-1; perhaps TRBD2 as D (5 bases). Deletions cut 6 bases from V and 2 bases from J, with 11 bases between. The germline V gene encodes CDR1 MNHNS and CDR2 SASEGT. This CDR3 region has 14 residues.

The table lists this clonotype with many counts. In DNA form, the CDR3 reads TGTGCCAGCATGCCTGAAGCGGGATTTTACGAGCAGTACTTC. As protein: CASMPEAGFYEQYF. This chain joins TRBV7-2 and TRBJ2-7; 7 bases are a match to TRBD2. Looked up from germline, CDR1 is SGHTA and CDR2 is FQGNSA. The J segment lost 4 bases and the V segment lost 7 bases, leaving 10 bases of the junction unmatched. CDR3 length: 14 residues.

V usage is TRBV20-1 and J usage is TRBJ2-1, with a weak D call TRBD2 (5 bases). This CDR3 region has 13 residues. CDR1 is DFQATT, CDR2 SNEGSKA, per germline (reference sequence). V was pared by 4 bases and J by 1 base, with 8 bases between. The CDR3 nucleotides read TGCAGTGCTAACGGGGATTCCTACAATGAGCAGTTCTTC. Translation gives CSANGDSYNEQFF.

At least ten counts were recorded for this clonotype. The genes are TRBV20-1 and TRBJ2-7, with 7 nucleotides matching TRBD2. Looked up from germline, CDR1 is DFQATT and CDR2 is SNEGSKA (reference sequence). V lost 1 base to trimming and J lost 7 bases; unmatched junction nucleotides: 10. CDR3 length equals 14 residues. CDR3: CSARGAGEGFEQYF. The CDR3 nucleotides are TGCAGTGCTAGAGGGGCGGGGGAAGGGTTTGAGCAGTACTTC.

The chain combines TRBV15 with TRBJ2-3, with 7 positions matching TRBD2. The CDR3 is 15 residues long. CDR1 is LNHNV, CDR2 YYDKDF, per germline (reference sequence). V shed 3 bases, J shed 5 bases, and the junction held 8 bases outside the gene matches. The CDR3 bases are TGTGCCACCAGCAGCCTCGGACTAGTTGGAGATACGCAGTATTTT. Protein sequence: CATSSLGLVGDTQYF.

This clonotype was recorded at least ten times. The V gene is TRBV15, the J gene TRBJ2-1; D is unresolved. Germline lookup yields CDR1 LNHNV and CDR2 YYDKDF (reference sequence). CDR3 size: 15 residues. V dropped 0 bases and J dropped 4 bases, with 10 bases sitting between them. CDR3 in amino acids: CATSRDGSRYNEQFF. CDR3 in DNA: TGTGCCACCAGCAGAGATGGTTCGCGGTACAATGAGCAGTTCTTC.

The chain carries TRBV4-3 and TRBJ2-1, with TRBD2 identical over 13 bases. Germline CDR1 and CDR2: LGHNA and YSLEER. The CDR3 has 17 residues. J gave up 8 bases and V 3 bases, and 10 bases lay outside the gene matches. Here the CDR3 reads CASSQESTSGRPHEQFF. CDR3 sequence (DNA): TGCGCCAGCAGCCAGGAATCGACTAGCGGGAGGCCCCATGAGCAGTTCTTC.

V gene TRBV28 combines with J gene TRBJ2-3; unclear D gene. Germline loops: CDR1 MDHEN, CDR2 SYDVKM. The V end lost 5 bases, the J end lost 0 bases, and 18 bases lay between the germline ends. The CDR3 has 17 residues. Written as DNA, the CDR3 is TGTGCCAGCAGTCCGCTAACTACTTTTATTAGCACAGATACGCAGTATTTT. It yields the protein CASSPLTTFISTDTQYF.

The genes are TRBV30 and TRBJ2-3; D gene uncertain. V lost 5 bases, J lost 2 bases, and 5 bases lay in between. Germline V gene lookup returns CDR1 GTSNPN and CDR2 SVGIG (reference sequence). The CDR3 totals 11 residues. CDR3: CAWSATDTQYF. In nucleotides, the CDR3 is TGTGCCTGGTCCGCCACAGATACGCAGTATTTT.

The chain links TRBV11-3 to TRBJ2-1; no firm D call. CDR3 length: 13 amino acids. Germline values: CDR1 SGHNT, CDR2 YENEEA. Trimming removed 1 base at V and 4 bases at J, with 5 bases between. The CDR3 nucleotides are TGTGCCAGCAGCTTAGGGGAATACAATGAGCAGTTCTTC. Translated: CASSLGEYNEQFF.